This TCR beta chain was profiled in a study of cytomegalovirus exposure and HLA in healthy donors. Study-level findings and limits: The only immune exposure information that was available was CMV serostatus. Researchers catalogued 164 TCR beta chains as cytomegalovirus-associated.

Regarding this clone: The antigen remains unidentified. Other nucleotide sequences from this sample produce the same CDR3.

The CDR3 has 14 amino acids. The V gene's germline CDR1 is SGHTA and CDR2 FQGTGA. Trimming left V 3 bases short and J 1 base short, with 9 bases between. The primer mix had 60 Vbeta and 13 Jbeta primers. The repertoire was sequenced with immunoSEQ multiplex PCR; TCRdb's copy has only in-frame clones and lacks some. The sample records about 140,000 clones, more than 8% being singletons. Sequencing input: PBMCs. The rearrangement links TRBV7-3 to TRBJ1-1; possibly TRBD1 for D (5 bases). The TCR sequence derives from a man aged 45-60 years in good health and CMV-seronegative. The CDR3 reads CASSLQGPNTEAFF. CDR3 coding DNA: TGTGCCAGCAGCTTGCAGGGCCCGAACACTGAAGCTTTCTTT.